This T cell receptor beta chain was captured by sequencing in a study of shared clonotypes between healthy human individuals. In the study overall: Each donor's CD8 memory used one plate, CD8 naive two, each CD4 subset three.

Remarks on this clone: Its antigen remains unidentified.

Overall study findings and caveats: Clonotype sharing among donors likely depends on sequencing depth.

In the original workflow: In the immunoSEQ data, sequences were junction-only and lacked quality scores, so filtering differed. TCRdb keeps only in-frame clones here, not all; method: immunoSEQ multiplex PCR. That table furnishes V, J and clone size, whereas the DNA furnished D and trimming. The table shows about 2.1 million clones, with roughly 93% occurring only once. Terminally differentiated effector memory CD45RA+ cells were excluded from the naive CD8 cells, which were CD45RO-negative and positively selected for CCR7. The CDR3 length is 15 residues. Losses at the gene ends were 3 bases for V and 2 bases for J; bases not matched to a gene: 5. Germline V gene lookup returns CDR1 MDHEN and CDR2 SYDVKM.

Sequences were obtained from naive CD8+ T cells from PBMCs. The sequence derives from a man aged 18 to 30 in good health. Some clones in this sample may be carry-over from other donors' samples. The chain carries TRBV28 and TRBJ2-7; 9 bases are a match to TRBD2. This CDR3 is CASSFEAGGPYEQYF. The CDR3 DNA reads as TGTGCCAGCAGTTTTGAGGCGGGAGGGCCCTACGAGCAGTACTTC.